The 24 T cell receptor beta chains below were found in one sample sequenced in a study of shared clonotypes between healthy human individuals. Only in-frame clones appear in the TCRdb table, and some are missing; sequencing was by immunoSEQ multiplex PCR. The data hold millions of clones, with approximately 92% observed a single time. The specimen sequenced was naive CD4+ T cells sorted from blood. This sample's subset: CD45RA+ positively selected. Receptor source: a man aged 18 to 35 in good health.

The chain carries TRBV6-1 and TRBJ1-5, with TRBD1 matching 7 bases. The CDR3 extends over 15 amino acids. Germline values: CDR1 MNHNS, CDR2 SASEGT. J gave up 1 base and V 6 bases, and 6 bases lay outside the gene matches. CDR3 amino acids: CASRHRGASNQPQHF. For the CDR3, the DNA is TGTGCCAGCAGACACAGGGGAGCGAGCAATCAGCCCCAGCATTTT.

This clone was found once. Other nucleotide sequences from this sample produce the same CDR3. This chain's CDR3 is CASSLGGGSSGNTIYF. The CDR3 nucleotides are TGTGCCAGCAGCTTAGGTGGGGGTAGCTCTGGAAACACCATATATTTT. The V call is TRBV7-2, the J call TRBJ1-3; D is possibly TRBD1 (5 bases). The ends were cut back, 1 base at V and 0 bases at J, with 10 bases in the middle. The germline gives CDR1 SGHTA, CDR2 FQGNSA. The CDR3 has 16 residues.

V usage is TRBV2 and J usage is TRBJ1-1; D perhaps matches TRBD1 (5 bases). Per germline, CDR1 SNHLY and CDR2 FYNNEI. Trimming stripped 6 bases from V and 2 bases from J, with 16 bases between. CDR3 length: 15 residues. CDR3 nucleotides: TGTGCCAGCAGGTTAGACAGAGGATCTAACACTGAAGCTTTCTTT. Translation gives CASRLDRGSNTEAFF.

The CDR3 DNA sequence: TGCGCCAGCAGCCATCTAGACACGACAGCCTCTTATGGCTACACCTTC. This gives the protein CASSHLDTTASYGYTF. The chain is built from TRBV5-1 and TRBJ1-2, with D tentatively TRBD1 (5 bases). The CDR3 contains 16 residues. Germline CDR1 reads SGHRS; CDR2 reads YFSETQ. Trimming pared 4 bases from V and 5 bases from J, leaving 21 bases between. Combining the CDR3 with reference TRBV5-1 and TRBJ1-2 gives the whole variable domain KAGVTQTPRYLIKTRGQQVTLSCSPISGHRSVSWYQQTPGQGLQFLFEYFSETQRNKGNFPGRFSGRQFSNSRSEMNVSTLELGDSALYLCASSHLDTTASYGYTFGSGTRLTVV.

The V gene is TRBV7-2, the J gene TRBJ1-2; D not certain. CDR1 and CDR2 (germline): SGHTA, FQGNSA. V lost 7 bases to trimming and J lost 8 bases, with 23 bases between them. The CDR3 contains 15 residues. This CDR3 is CASTLLVSVSVGYTF. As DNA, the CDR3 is TGTGCCAGCACCCTACTCGTCTCGGTATCGGTCGGCTACACCTTC.

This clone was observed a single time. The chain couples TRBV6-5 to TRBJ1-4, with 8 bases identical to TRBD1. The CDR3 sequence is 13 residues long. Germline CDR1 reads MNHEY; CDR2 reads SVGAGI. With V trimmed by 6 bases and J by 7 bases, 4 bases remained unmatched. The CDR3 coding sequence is TGTGCCAGCAGGCAGGGGGCTGGTGAAAAACTGTTTTTT. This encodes CASRQGAGEKLFF.

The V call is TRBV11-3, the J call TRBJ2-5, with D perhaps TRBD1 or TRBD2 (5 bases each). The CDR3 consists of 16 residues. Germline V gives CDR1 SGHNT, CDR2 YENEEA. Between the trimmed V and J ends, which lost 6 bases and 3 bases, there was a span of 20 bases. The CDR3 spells CASSGGDKAGKETQYF. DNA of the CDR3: TGTGCCAGCAGTGGGGGAGACAAGGCAGGGAAAGAGACCCAGTACTTC.

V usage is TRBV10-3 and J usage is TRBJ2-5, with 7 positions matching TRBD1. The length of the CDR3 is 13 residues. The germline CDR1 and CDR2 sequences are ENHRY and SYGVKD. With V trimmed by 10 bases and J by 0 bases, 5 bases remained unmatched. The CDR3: CATEGQNQETQYF. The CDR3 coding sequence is TGTGCCACCGAGGGACAGAACCAAGAGACCCAGTACTTC.

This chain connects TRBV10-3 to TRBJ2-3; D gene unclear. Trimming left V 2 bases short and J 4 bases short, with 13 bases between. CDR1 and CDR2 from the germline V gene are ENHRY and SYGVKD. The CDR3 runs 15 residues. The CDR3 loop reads CAISEGHSRPDTQYF. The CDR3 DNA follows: TGTGCCATCAGTGAGGGGCACTCACGGCCAGATACGCAGTATTTT.

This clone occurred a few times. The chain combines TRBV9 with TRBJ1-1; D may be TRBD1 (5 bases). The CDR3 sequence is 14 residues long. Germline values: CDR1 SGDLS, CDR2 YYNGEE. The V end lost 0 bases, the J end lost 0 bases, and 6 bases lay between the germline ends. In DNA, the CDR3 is TGTGCCAGCAGCGTAGTGGGGGTGAACACTGAAGCTTTCTTT. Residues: CASSVVGVNTEAFF.

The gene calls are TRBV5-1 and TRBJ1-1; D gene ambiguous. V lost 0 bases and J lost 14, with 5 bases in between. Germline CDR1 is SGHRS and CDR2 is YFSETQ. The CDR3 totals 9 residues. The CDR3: CASSLVEFF. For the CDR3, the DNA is TGCGCCAGCAGCTTGGTAGAGTTCTTT.

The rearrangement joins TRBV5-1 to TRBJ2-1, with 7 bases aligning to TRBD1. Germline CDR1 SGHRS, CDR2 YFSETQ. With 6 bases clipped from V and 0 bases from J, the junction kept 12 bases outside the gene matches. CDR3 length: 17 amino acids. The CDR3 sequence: CASIDTGAVSSYNEQFF. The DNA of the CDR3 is TGCGCCAGCATAGACACAGGGGCCGTGAGCTCCTACAATGAGCAGTTCTTC.

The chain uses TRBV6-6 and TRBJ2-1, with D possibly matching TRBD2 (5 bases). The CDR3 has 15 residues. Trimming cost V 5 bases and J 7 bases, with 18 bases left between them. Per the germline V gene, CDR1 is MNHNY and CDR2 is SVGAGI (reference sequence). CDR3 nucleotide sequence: TGTGCCAGCAGTAGGAGCGGAGGCAGTGAGAATGAGCAGTTCTTC. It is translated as CASSRSGGSENEQFF.

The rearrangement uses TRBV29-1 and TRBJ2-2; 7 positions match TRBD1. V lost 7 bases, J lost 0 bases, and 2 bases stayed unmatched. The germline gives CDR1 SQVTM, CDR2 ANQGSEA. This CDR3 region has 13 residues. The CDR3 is CSGTGSNTGELFF. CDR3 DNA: TGCAGCGGGACAGGTTCGAACACCGGGGAGCTGTTTTTT.

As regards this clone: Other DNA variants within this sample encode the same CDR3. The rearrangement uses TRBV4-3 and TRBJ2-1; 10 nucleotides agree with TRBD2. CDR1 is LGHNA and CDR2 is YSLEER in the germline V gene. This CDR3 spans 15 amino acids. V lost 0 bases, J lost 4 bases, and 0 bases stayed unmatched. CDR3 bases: TGCGCCAGCAGCCAAGAACTAGCGGGGTACAATGAGCAGTTCTTC. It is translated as CASSQELAGYNEQFF.

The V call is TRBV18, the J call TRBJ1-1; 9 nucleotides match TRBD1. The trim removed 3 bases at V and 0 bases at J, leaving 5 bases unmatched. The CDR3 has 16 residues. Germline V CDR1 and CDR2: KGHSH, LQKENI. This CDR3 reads CASSPGTGWVNTEAFF. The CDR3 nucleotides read TGTGCCAGCTCACCCGGGACAGGGTGGGTGAACACTGAAGCTTTCTTT.

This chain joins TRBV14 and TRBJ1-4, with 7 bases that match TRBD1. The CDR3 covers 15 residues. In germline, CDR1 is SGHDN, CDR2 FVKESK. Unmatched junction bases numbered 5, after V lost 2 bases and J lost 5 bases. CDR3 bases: TGTGCCAGCAGCCAACGCCGGGACAGCAATGAAAAACTGTTTTTT. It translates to CASSQRRDSNEKLFF.

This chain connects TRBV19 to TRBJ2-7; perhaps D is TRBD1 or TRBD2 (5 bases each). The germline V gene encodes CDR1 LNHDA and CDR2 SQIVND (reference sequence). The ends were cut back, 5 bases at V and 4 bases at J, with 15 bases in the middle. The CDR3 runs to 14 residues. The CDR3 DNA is TGTGCCAGTAGTCCGGGACGAGCGGATTACGAGCAGTACTTC. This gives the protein CASSPGRADYEQYF. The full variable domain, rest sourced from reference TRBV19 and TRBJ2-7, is DGGITQSPKYLFRKEGQNVTLSCEQNLNHDAMYWYRQDPGQGLRLIYYSQIVNDFQKGDIAEGYSVSREKKESFPLTVTSAQKNPTAFYLCASSPGRADYEQYFGPGTRLTVT.

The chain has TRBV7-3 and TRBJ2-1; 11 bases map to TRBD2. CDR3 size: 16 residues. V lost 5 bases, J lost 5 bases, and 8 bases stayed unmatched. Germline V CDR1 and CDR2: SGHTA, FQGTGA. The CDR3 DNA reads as TGTGCCAGCAGCCTAAGACTAGCGGGGAATCACAATGAGCAGTTCTTC. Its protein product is CASSLRLAGNHNEQFF.

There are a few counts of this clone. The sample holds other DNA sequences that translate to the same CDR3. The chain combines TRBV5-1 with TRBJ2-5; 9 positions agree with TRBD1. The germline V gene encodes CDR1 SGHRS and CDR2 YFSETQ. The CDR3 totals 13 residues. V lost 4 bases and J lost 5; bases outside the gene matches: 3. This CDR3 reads CASSPTGGETQYF. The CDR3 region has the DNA TGCGCCAGCAGCCCGACAGGGGGGGAGACCCAGTACTTC.

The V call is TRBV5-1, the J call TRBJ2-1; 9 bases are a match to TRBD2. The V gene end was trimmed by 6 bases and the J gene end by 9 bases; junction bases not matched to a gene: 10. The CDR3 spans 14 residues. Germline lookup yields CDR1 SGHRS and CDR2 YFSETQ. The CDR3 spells CASTISGRDSEQFF. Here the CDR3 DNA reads TGCGCCAGCACCATTAGCGGGAGAGATAGTGAGCAGTTCTTC.

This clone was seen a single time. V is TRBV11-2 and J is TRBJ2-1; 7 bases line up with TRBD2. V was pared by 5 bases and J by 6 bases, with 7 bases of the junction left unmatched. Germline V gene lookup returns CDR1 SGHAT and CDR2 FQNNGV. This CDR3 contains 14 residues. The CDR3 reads CASSPGLFLNEQFF. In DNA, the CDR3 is TGTGCCAGCAGCCCGGGACTATTCCTCAATGAGCAGTTCTTC.

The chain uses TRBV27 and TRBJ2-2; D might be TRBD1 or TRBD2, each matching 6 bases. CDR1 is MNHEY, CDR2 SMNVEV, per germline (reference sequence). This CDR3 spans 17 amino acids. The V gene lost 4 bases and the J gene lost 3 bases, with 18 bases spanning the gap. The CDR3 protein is CASSYNQGRGDTGELFF. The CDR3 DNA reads TGTGCCAGCAGTTATAATCAGGGAAGGGGGGACACCGGGGAGCTGTTTTTT.

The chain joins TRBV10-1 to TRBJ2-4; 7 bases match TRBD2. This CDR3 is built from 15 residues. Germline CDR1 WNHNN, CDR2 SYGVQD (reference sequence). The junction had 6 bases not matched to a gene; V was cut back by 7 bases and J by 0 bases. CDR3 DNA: TGCGCCAGCATAGGGAGGGAGGAAGCCAAAAACATTCAGTACTTC. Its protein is CASIGREEAKNIQYF.